The 11 T cell receptor beta chains below all came from one sample that was sequenced in a study of T cell changes during pregnancy in multiple sclerosis. The assay was immunoSEQ multiplex PCR, and TCRdb's table has in-frame clones only and misses some. The sample includes more than 90,000 clones, around 92% seen only once; the top ten take 3% to 3.5%. Specimen: peripheral blood, collected in the second trimester of pregnancy. All receptors come from a female donor with multiple sclerosis, enrolled in a pregnancy study.

The rearrangement joins TRBV7-2 to TRBJ1-4, with 9 bases lining up with TRBD1. The CDR3 length is 14 residues. In germline, CDR1 is SGHTA, CDR2 FQGNSA. J was trimmed by 7 bases and V by 1 base; bases with no gene match: 1. CDR3 DNA: TGTGCCAGCAGCTTAGTGGACAGGGGTGAAAAACTGTTTTTT. Translating it yields CASSLVDRGEKLFF. Combining the CDR3 with reference TRBV7-2 and TRBJ1-4 gives the whole variable domain GAGVSQSPSNKVTEKGKDVELRCDPISGHTALYWYRQSLGQGLEFLIYFQGNSAPDKSGLPSDRFSAERTGGSVSTLTIQRTQQEDSAVYLCASSLVDRGEKLFFGSGTQLSVL.

The chain employs TRBV2 and TRBJ2-7; 8 positions agree with TRBD2. The J segment lost 2 bases and the V segment lost 5 bases, leaving 11 bases of the junction unmatched. From germline, CDR1 is SNHLY and CDR2 FYNNEI. The CDR3 extends over 16 amino acids. CDR3 nucleotides: TGTGCCAGCAGTTCTCCGGGCGGGGGGCGCGCCTACGAGCAGTACTTC. Its translation: CASSSPGGGRAYEQYF. Full variable domain (outside the CDR3, taken from reference TRBV2 and TRBJ2-7): EPEVTQTPSHQVTQMGQEVILRCVPISNHLYFYWYRQILGQKVEFLVSFYNNEISEKSEIFDDQFSVERPDGSNFTLKIRSTKLEDSAMYFCASSSPGGGRAYEQYFGPGTRLTVT.

The chain joins TRBV7-2 to TRBJ2-7; 10 bases agree with TRBD2. CDR1 is SGHTA and CDR2 is FQGNSA in the germline V gene. This CDR3 is 15 amino acids long. Germline trimming cut 1 base from V and 6 bases from J; bases unmatched to any gene: 6. The CDR3 loop is CASSLDSSGSREQYF. CDR3 DNA: TGTGCCAGCAGCTTAGATTCTAGCGGGAGTCGCGAGCAGTACTTC.

This rearrangement joins TRBV10-3 to TRBJ1-1, with a weak D call TRBD1 (6 bases). The germline V and J ends were trimmed by 3 bases and 5 bases, with 16 bases remaining between them. The germline gives CDR1 ENHRY, CDR2 SYGVKD. This CDR3 comprises 15 residues. The DNA of the CDR3 is TGTGCCATCAGTGACCGGGGGGCGAGGAATACTGAAGCTTTCTTT. Residues: CAISDRGARNTEAFF.

The chain recombines TRBV27 with TRBJ2-7; D unclear. In germline, CDR1 is MNHEY, CDR2 SMNVEV (reference sequence). V gave up 3 bases and J gave up 5 bases, with 11 bases separating them. CDR3 length: 13 amino acids. This CDR3 reads CASSLVTRDEQYF. DNA of the CDR3: TGTGCCAGCAGTTTGGTTACCCGGGACGAGCAGTACTTC.

The chain combines TRBV25-1 with TRBJ2-5, with no clear D. V was trimmed by 2 bases and J by 2 bases, leaving 12 bases between them. The germline V gene encodes CDR1 MGHDK and CDR2 SYGVNS. CDR3 length: 15 amino acids. CDR3 amino acids: CASSEGAVWQETQYF. CDR3 in DNA: TGTGCCAGCAGTGAAGGTGCGGTTTGGCAAGAGACCCAGTACTTC.

The chain couples TRBV25-1 to TRBJ2-3; D is ambiguous. Trimming took 5 bases from V and 0 from J, leaving 3 bases between them. The germline V gene has CDR1 MGHDK and CDR2 SYGVNS. There are 12 residues in the CDR3. The CDR3 DNA is TGTGCCAGCAGTTTAAGCACAGATACGCAGTATTTT. It translates to CASSLSTDTQYF.

This sequence joins TRBV10-3 and TRBJ2-1; 14 nucleotides agree with TRBD2. The CDR3 totals 17 residues. Germline-derived CDR1 and CDR2 are ENHRY and SYGVKD. The J segment lost 8 bases and the V segment lost 0 bases, leaving 6 bases of the junction unmatched. The CDR3 loop is CAISESWTSGRSHEQFF. The CDR3 DNA reads as TGTGCCATCAGTGAGTCCTGGACTAGCGGGAGGTCGCATGAGCAGTTCTTC.

This clone has a handful of counts. The chain uses TRBV6-5 and TRBJ2-2; D is unresolved. Germline CDR1 and CDR2: MNHEY and SVGAGI. V lost 0 bases to trimming and J lost 11 bases, with 13 bases between them. This CDR3 is built from 14 residues. CDR3 nucleotide sequence: TGTGCCAGCAGTTACTCGACGGTGCGGAGAGAGCTGTTTTTT. Residues: CASSYSTVRRELFF.

The rearrangement links TRBV11-2 to TRBJ2-5; TRBD1 aligns across 7 bases. V shed 2 bases, J shed 5 bases, and the junction held 2 bases outside the gene matches. Germline CDR1 is SGHAT and CDR2 is FQNNGV. The CDR3 has 13 residues. The CDR3 loop reads CASSLNRGETQYF. The CDR3 DNA is TGTGCCAGCAGCTTAAACAGGGGTGAGACCCAGTACTTC. The full variable domain, rest sourced from reference TRBV11-2 and TRBJ2-5, is EAGVAQSPRYKIIEKRQSVAFWCNPISGHATLYWYQQILGQGPKLLIQFQNNGVVDDSQLPKDRFSAERLKGVDSTLKIQPAKLEDSAVYLCASSLNRGETQYFGPGTRLLVL.

The chain combines TRBV6-6 with TRBJ2-3; 8 bases map to TRBD2. In germline, CDR1 is MNHNY, CDR2 SVGAGI (reference sequence). V was pared by 3 bases and J by 3 bases, with 8 bases of the junction left unmatched. The CDR3 loop spans 16 amino acids. The CDR3 loop is CASSYFSLAGTDTQYF. In DNA form, the CDR3 reads TGTGCCAGCAGTTATTTCAGTCTAGCGGGTACAGATACGCAGTATTTT.